This T cell receptor beta chain was sequenced during a study of regulatory T cells in long-lasting Graves disease. Study-wide background: Newly diagnosed Graves' patients had taken antithyroid drugs under 3 months.

Time point described: newly diagnosed GD, antithyroid drugs for less than 3 months. Scientists built the TCR library using RNA that was extracted from PBMCs. This CDR3 contains 14 residues. Germline loops: CDR1 SGDLS, CDR2 YYNGEE. Trimming pared 5 bases from V and 9 bases from J, leaving 18 bases between. Construction of the TCR beta libraries employed iRepertoire HTBI primers in conjunction with Arm-PCR of CDR3 regions. One entry per CDR3 protein results from TCRdb running MiXCR on the multiplex PCR reads. The profile covers roughly 500,000 distinct CDR3 sequences, with less than 15% appearing a single time and roughly 10% taken by the ten largest. This clonotype was seen ten or more times. The same sample was also studied in work on T cells in Graves' hyperthyroidism and ophthalmopathy.

The sequence was collected from a young man with Graves disease. Here the sequenced sample was peripheral blood mononuclear cells (PBMCs), taken at new diagnosis, from a patient treated with antithyroid drugs. The genes are TRBV9 and TRBJ2-1, with D possibly matching TRBD2 (5 bases). CDR3: CASSSDPGFVEQFF. DNA for the CDR3: TGTGCCAGCAGTAGCGATCCCGGATTCGTTGAGCAGTTCTTC.